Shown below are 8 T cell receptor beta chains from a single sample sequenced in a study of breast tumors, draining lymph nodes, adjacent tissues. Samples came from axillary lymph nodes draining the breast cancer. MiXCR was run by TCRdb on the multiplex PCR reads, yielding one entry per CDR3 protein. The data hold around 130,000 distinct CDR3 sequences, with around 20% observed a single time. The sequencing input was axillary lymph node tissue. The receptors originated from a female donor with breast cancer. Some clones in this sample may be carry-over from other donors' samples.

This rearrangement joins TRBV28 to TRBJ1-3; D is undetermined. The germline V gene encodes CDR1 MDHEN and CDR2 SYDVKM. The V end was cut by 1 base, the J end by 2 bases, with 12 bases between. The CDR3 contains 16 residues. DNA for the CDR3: TGTGCCAGCAGTTTATATCGCAGGCCTACTGGAAACACCATATATTTT. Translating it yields CASSLYRRPTGNTIYF.

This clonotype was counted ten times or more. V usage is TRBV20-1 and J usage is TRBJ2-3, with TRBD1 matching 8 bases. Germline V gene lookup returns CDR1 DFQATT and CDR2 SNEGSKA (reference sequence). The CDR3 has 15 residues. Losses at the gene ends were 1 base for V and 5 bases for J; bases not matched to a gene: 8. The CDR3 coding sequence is TGCAGTGCTAGAGTCCAGACAGGGGCCGGAGATACGCAGTATTTT. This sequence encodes CSARVQTGAGDTQYF.

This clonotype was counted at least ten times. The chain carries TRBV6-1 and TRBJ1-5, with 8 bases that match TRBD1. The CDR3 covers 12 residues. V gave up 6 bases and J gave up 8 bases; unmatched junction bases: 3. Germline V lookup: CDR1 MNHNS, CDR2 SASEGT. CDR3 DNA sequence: TGTGCCAGCAGCCACAGGGGGGAGCCCCAGCATTTT. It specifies CASSHRGEPQHF.

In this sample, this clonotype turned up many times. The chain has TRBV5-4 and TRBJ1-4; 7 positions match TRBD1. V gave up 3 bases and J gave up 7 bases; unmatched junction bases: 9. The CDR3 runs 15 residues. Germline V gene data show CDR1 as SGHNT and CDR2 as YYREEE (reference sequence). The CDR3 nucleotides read TGTGCCAGCAGCTCGTATACAGGGGTCGGTGAAAAACTGTTTTTT. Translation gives CASSSYTGVGEKLFF.

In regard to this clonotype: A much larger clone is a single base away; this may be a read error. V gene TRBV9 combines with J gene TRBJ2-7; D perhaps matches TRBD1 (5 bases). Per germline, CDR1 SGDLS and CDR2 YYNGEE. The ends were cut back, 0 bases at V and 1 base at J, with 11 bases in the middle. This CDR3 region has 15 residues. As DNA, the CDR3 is TGTGCCAGCAGCGTAGGTGAGGACACTTCCTACGAGCAGTACTTC. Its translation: CASSVGEDTSYEQYF.

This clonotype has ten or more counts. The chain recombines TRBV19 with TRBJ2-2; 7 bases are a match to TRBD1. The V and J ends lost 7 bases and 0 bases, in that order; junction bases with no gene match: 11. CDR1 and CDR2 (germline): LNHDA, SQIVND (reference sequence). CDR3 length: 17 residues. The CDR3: CASMNRQGTANTGELFF. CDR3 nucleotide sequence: TGTGCCAGTATGAACCGACAGGGAACCGCGAACACCGGGGAGCTGTTTTTT.

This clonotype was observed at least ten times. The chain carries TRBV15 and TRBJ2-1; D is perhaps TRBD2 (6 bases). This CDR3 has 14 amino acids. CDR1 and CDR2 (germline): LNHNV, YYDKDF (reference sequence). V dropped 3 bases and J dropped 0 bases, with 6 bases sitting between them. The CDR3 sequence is CATSSGSSYNEQFF. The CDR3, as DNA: TGTGCCACCAGCAGCGGGAGCTCCTACAATGAGCAGTTCTTC.

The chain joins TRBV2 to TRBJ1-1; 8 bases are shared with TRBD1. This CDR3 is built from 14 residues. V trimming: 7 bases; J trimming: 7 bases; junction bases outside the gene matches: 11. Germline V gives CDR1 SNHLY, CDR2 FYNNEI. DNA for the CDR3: TGTGCCAGCATATCCGACAGGGGACTACATGAAGCTTTCTTT. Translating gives CASISDRGLHEAFF.